This record covers a single T cell receptor (beta chain). Its antigen is still unknown. The sample is drawn from a study of siplizumab effects on memory and regulatory T cells. General observations from the study: The apparent diversity of naive T cells exceeded that of memory cells, and naive T cells seemed to make a major contribution to the alloresponse.

This CDR3 region has 14 residues. Losses at the gene ends were 3 bases for V and 8 bases for J; bases not matched to a gene: 5. Per germline, CDR1 SGHAT and CDR2 FQNNGV. Only in-frame clones appear in the TCRdb table, and some are missing; sequencing was by immunoSEQ multiplex PCR. This table has around 68,000 clones, 80% to 90% appearing once. Sequenced input: Tregs sorted from blood. The V call is TRBV11-2, the J call TRBJ2-1; 9 bases are a match to TRBD1. The TCR comes from a human donor in good health. The CDR3 DNA is TGTGCCAGCAGCTTGGGGACAGGGTGGGATGAGCAGTTCTTC. It yields the protein CASSLGTGWDEQFF.